This TCR beta chain was observed in a study of Graves' ophthalmopathy and Graves' hyperthyroidism. For the study at large: The study drew peripheral blood at initial diagnosis, before any treatment. Study-level findings and limits: Most thyroid clonotypes expanded beyond 0.001 frequency were also found in blood. In predicting ophthalmopathy progression, the model reached 70.59% sensitivity and 72% to 85% specificity.

CDR3 regions of TCR beta were amplified from RNA transcripts. RT-PCR with HTBI primers came first, then second-round multiplex PCR. MiXCR was run by TCRdb on the multiplex PCR reads, yielding one entry per CDR3 protein. The repertoire includes fewer than 600,000 distinct CDR3 sequences, around 14% of them detected once, and over 7.5% sits in the top ten. Trimming shortened V by 0 bases and J by 2 bases, and 9 bases separated the two germline ends. This CDR3 has 15 amino acids. Germline V gene lookup returns CDR1 SGDLS and CDR2 YYNGEE. As for this clonotype: What it recognizes is unknown.

The TCR originated in a young woman with Graves' ophthalmopathy. The chain carries TRBV9 and TRBJ1-3; the D is unclear. Specimen: blood. CDR3 coding DNA: TGTGCCAGCAGCGTAGTAGGAGGGACTGGAAACACCATATATTTT. This encodes CASSVVGGTGNTIYF.